This T cell receptor (beta chain) was sequenced in a study of blood T cell repertoires in COVID-19. At the level of the study: Donors in the United States, Italy and Spain gave samples during acute or convalescent COVID-19. The analysed material was cDNA or gDNA that came from T cells, B-cell-depleted T cells, or PBMCs.

Authors' methods: The authors estimated nucleated cell counts from reference gene primer amplification. Method: immunoSEQ multiplex PCR; TCRdb's copy keeps in-frame clones and lacks some. That table supplies the V and J calls and clone size; D and trimming were determined from the DNA. The sample carries 250,000 or so clones, about four fifths recorded once. This clone was seen more than once but under ten times. The V end was cut by 1 base, the J end by 3 bases, with 7 bases between. This CDR3 has 14 residues. Germline CDR1 reads SEHNR; CDR2 reads FQNEAQ (reference sequence). Input material: peripheral blood. This sequence was found in an elderly man with acute or convalescent COVID-19. The rearrangement uses TRBV7-9 and TRBJ2-1; D is undetermined. The CDR3 loop is CASSLDNNYNEQFF. The CDR3 DNA sequence: TGTGCCAGCAGCTTAGACAACAACTACAATGAGCAGTTCTTC.